Listed below are T cell receptor beta chains from one sample, sequenced in a study of shared T cell receptors in the human thymus. The method was immunoSEQ multiplex PCR; TCRdb's version includes in-frame clones alone and lacks a portion of them. Of about 380,000 clones listed, approximately 95% are singletons. Sequenced input: thymocytes. These receptors all stem from a human donor. Each CDR3 is given with its conserved first and last residue. A D gene is named only where the DNA matches it firmly. Clone size is shown for a subset of rows, as once, few, many or a class of expanded clone.

J gene | clone size | CDR3 length | D gene | V gene | CDR3 protein | CDR3 DNA
TRBJ1-2 | . | 14 | . | TRBV29-1 | CSADQSGDHYGYTF | TGCAGCGCCGACCAGTCAGGGGACCACTATGGCTACACCTTC
TRBJ2-2 | . | 19 | . | TRBV7-2 | CASSLRGLIRERNTGELFF | TGTGCCAGCAGCCTCAGGGGTCTAATCCGGGAGAGGAACACCGGGGAGCTGTTTTTT
TRBJ2-2 | . | 19 | . | TRBV7-3 | CASSFPAQGEGVNTGELFF | TGTGCCAGCAGTTTCCCAGCCCAGGGGGAGGGGGTGAACACCGGGGAGCTGTTTTTT
TRBJ2-5 | . | 13 | . | TRBV7-2 | CASSSRWTETQYF | TGTGCCAGCAGCTCTCGCTGGACTGAGACCCAGTACTTC
TRBJ2-7 | few | 15 | . | TRBV9 | CASSSRGTKDYEQYF | TGTGCCAGCAGCTCGAGGGGGACTAAAGACTACGAGCAGTACTTC
TRBJ1-6 | . | 17 | . | TRBV27 | CASSLWRGISYNSPLHF | TGTGCCAGCAGTTTATGGCGGGGAATCTCCTATAATTCACCCCTCCACTTT
TRBJ1-2 | few | 13 | . | TRBV30 | CAWSVRQGHGYTF | TGTGCCTGGAGTGTAAGGCAGGGGCATGGCTACACCTTC
TRBJ2-1 | . | 14 | . | TRBV12-2 | CASRHRDFYNEQFF | TGTGCAAGTCGCCATAGGGACTTCTACAATGAGCAGTTCTTC
TRBJ2-1 | . | 12 | . | TRBV28 | CASSGQPRVQFF | TGTGCCAGCAGTGGCCAACCCCGGGTGCAGTTCTTC
TRBJ2-2 | . | 13 | . | TRBV6-1 | CASSEGSTGELFF | TGTGCCAGCAGTGAGGGGAGCACCGGGGAGCTGTTTTTT
TRBJ2-7 | . | 19 | TRBD2 | TRBV5-1 | CASSHIGLAGGPSEYEQYF | TGCGCCAGCAGCCACATCGGACTAGCGGGAGGGCCTTCCGAATACGAGCAGTACTTC
TRBJ1-4 | . | 18 | . | TRBV5-3 | CARSLDRSDDPAGEKLFF | TGTGCCAGAAGCTTGGATAGGTCGGACGACCCCGCGGGTGAAAAACTGTTTTTT
TRBJ2-7 | . | 16 | . | TRBV4-3 | CASSQDRDRVGYEQYF | TGCGCCAGCAGCCAAGATCGAGACAGAGTGGGGTACGAGCAGTACTTC
TRBJ1-4 | . | 15 | . | TRBV6-5 | CASSYSPAGNEKLFF | TGTGCCAGCAGTTACTCGCCGGCAGGGAATGAAAAACTGTTTTTT
TRBJ1-1 | . | 14 | . | TRBV7-3 | CASSPGTPNTEAFF | TGTGCCAGCAGCCCTGGGACACCGAACACTGAAGCTTTCTTT
TRBJ2-7 | . | 14 | . | TRBV27 | CASRRGQRTYEQYF | TGTGCCAGCCGGCGCGGACAGAGAACCTACGAGCAGTACTTC
TRBJ2-7 | . | 14 | . | TRBV15 | CATSRGDPPYEQYF | TGTGCCACCAGCAGAGGGGACCCACCCTACGAGCAGTACTTC
TRBJ2-7 | . | 17 | TRBD2 | TRBV4-3 | CASSPGTSGRAIYEQYF | TGCGCCAGCAGCCCCGGGACTAGCGGGAGGGCTATCTACGAGCAGTACTTC
TRBJ2-7 | . | 16 | TRBD1 | TRBV27 | CASRKSRQGAYYEQYF | TGTGCCAGCAGAAAGAGTCGACAGGGGGCGTACTACGAGCAGTACTTC
TRBJ1-3 | . | 14 | . | TRBV5-1 | CASSFQGSGNTIYF | TGCGCCAGCAGCTTTCAGGGGTCTGGAAACACCATATATTTT
TRBJ2-2 | . | 15 | . | TRBV11-2 | CASSSGGGGTGELFF | TGTGCCAGCAGCTCAGGGGGCGGGGGCACCGGGGAGCTGTTTTTT
TRBJ2-3 | . | 16 | TRBD2 | TRBV28 | CANHTPLAGEWGTQYF | TGTGCCAACCACACCCCACTAGCGGGAGAATGGGGTACGCAGTATTTT
TRBJ2-1 | . | 14 | TRBD2 | TRBV5-4 | CASSFSGRADEQFF | TGTGCCAGCAGCTTCAGCGGGAGGGCGGATGAGCAGTTCTTC
TRBJ2-4 | . | 16 | . | TRBV15 | CATSPPVGVAKNIQYF | TGTGCCACCAGCCCCCCGGTGGGGGTAGCCAAAAACATTCAGTACTTC
TRBJ2-1 | . | 15 | . | TRBV4-3 | CASSQLGQPYNEQFF | TGCGCCAGCAGCCAATTAGGACAGCCCTACAATGAGCAGTTCTTC
TRBJ2-6 | . | 19 | TRBD1 | TRBV28 | CASTSDRGGPFSGANVLTF | TGTGCCAGCACTTCCGACAGGGGGGGTCCCTTCTCTGGGGCCAACGTCCTGACTTTC
TRBJ1-2 | . | 13 | TRBD1 | TRBV7-2 | CASSADRVDGYTF | TGTGCCAGCAGCGCGGACAGGGTCGATGGCTACACCTTC
TRBJ1-2 | . | 14 | . | TRBV7-9 | CASSLESANYGYTF | TGTGCCAGCAGCTTAGAGAGCGCTAACTATGGCTACACCTTC
TRBJ2-3 | . | 15 | . | TRBV2 | CASIMGGLFSDTQYF | TGTGCCAGCATTATGGGGGGGCTTTTCTCAGATACGCAGTATTTT
TRBJ2-7 | . | 16 | TRBD2 | TRBV5-6 | CASSLEGSGGPYEQYF | TGTGCCAGCAGCTTGGAGGGTAGCGGGGGTCCCTACGAGCAGTACTTC
TRBJ2-1 | few | 16 | TRBD1 | TRBV27 | CASSKPRTGGVDEQFF | TGTGCCAGCAGTAAACCAAGGACAGGGGGAGTGGATGAGCAGTTCTTC
TRBJ2-1 | . | 13 | . | TRBV18 | CASTIAPLNEQFF | TGTGCCAGCACAATAGCGCCGCTCAATGAGCAGTTCTTC
TRBJ2-7 | . | 13 | TRBD2 | TRBV28 | CASRTSASYEQYF | TGTGCCAGCAGGACTAGCGCCTCCTACGAGCAGTACTTC
TRBJ2-1 | . | 17 | TRBD2 | TRBV27 | CASSPGSGRASYNEQFF | TGTGCCAGCAGTCCAGGTAGCGGGAGGGCCTCCTACAATGAGCAGTTCTTC
TRBJ2-7 | . | 11 | . | TRBV29-1 | CSVLATYEQYF | TGCAGTGTGCTCGCGACGTACGAGCAGTACTTC
TRBJ2-5 | . | 14 | . | TRBV11-2 | CASSLDEGVETQYF | TGTGCCAGCAGCTTAGATGAAGGGGTGGAGACCCAGTACTTC
TRBJ2-5 | once | 15 | TRBD1 | TRBV4-1 | CASSPGTGVMETQYF | TGCGCCAGCAGCCCGGGGACAGGGGTCATGGAGACCCAGTACTTC
TRBJ2-7 | . | 13 | . | TRBV10-1 | CASSEPCPYEQYF | TGCGCCAGCAGTGAGCCATGTCCCTACGAGCAGTACTTC
TRBJ1-2 | . | 17 | TRBD1 | TRBV7-9 | CASSPMRTGGVGYGYTF | TGTGCCAGCAGTCCCATGCGGACAGGCGGGGTCGGCTATGGCTACACCTTC
TRBJ1-3 | few | 15 | . | TRBV5-1 | CASSWGRTSGNTIYF | TGCGCCAGCAGCTGGGGACGTACCTCTGGAAACACCATATATTTT
TRBJ2-7 | . | 21 | . | TRBV7-5 | CARRLHPPGLADLPTTYEQYF | TGTGCCAGAAGGTTACATCCCCCCGGACTAGCGGATCTACCTACCACCTACGAGCAGTACTTC
TRBJ2-2 | . | 17 | TRBD2 | TRBV19 | CASSIGRAGGYTGELFF | TGTGCCAGTAGTATAGGAAGAGCGGGAGGGTACACCGGGGAGCTGTTTTTT
TRBJ2-7 | . | 15 | TRBD2 | TRBV11-2 | CASSLSAGRDYEQYF | TGTGCCAGCAGCTTAAGTGCAGGGAGGGACTACGAGCAGTACTTC
TRBJ2-2 | . | 16 | TRBD1 | TRBV9 | CASSPGDRGNTGELFF | TGTGCCAGCAGCCCCGGGGACAGGGGGAACACCGGGGAGCTGTTTTTT
TRBJ1-1 | . | 14 | TRBD1 | TRBV7-2 | CASSPDRGDTEAFF | TGTGCCAGCAGCCCAGACAGGGGGGACACTGAAGCTTTCTTT
TRBJ2-5 | . | 11 | . | TRBV13 | CASSLEETQYF | TGTGCCAGCAGCTTAGAGGAGACCCAGTACTTC
TRBJ1-2 | once | 13 | . | TRBV7-9 | CASSRDCPYGYTF | TGTGCCAGCAGCCGAGACTGTCCCTATGGCTACACCTTC
TRBJ1-4 | . | 15 | TRBD1 | TRBV28 | CASSPHRGQGEKLFF | TGTGCCAGCAGCCCTCACAGGGGGCAGGGTGAAAAACTGTTTTTT
TRBJ2-1 | . | 17 | . | TRBV2 | CASSEGLAPSSYNEQFF | TGTGCCAGCAGTGAAGGGCTAGCGCCGAGCTCCTACAATGAGCAGTTCTTC
TRBJ2-1 | . | 17 | TRBD2 | TRBV19 | CASSLTSGSPSYNEQFF | TGTGCCAGTAGCCTTACTAGCGGGAGCCCGTCCTACAATGAGCAGTTCTTC
TRBJ2-7 | . | 14 | TRBD1 | TRBV27 | CASSGRTGPYEQYF | TGTGCCAGCAGTGGCCGGACAGGCCCCTACGAGCAGTACTTC
TRBJ1-5 | . | 16 | TRBD1 | TRBV27 | CASSFRATGTDQPQHF | TGTGCCAGCAGTTTTCGCGCGACAGGGACCGATCAGCCCCAGCATTTT
TRBJ2-1 | . | 16 | . | TRBV9 | CASSQTYASHRNEQFF | TGTGCCAGCAGCCAGACCTACGCTAGCCATCGCAATGAGCAGTTCTTC
TRBJ1-1 | . | 15 | . | TRBV5-8 | CASSYNEPMNTEAFF | TGTGCCAGCAGCTACAACGAACCTATGAACACTGAAGCTTTCTTT
TRBJ2-7 | . | 15 | . | TRBV27 | CASSFTDRPSYEQYF | TGTGCCAGCAGTTTCACCGACAGGCCCTCCTACGAGCAGTACTTC
TRBJ2-3 | few | 16 | . | TRBV18 | CASSTRAITSTDTQYF | TGTGCCAGCTCAACCAGGGCTATAACTAGCACAGATACGCAGTATTTT
TRBJ2-7 | . | 16 | TRBD2 | TRBV5-1 | CASSLVRPAGDGEQYF | TGCGCCAGCAGCCTGGTTCGCCCAGCGGGAGACGGGGAGCAGTACTTC
TRBJ2-7 | once | 16 | TRBD1 | TRBV5-8 | CASLPTGTGKSYEQYF | TGTGCCAGCTTACCTACCGGGACAGGTAAATCCTACGAGCAGTACTTC
TRBJ2-3 | . | 17 | . | TRBV5-4 | CASSLGQEPPGTDTQYF | TGTGCCAGCAGCTTGGGGCAGGAGCCTCCTGGCACAGATACGCAGTATTTT